This T cell receptor (beta chain) was retrieved from a study of shared clonotypes between healthy human individuals. Study findings and constraints: Sampling was confined to blood; repertoires within tissues likely differ.

A remark on this clone: Its target is unknown.

Each subset's genomic DNA was split evenly across several immunoSEQ plates. The unsorted PBMC sample used ten immunoSEQ deep assay plates. Clones were sequenced by immunoSEQ multiplex PCR, and TCRdb holds only the in-frame ones, with some missing. The data contain approximately 480,000 clones, almost 80% of them singletons. The length of the CDR3 is 12 residues. The germline V gene encodes CDR1 MDHEN and CDR2 SYDVKM. V lost 8 bases and J lost 5, with 9 bases in between. J is TRBJ2-2 and V is TRBV28; D is uncertain. The receptor comes from a middle-aged woman in good health. Some clones in this sample may be carry-over from other donors' samples. Sequencing used PBMCs. Written as DNA, the CDR3 is TGTGCCAGCCTTAGGGTGACCGGGGAGCTGTTTTTT. It is translated as CASLRVTGELFF.